At least ten counts were recorded for the clone carrying this TCR beta chain. The CDR3 runs to 14 residues. Germline assignment: CDR1 SGHNT and CDR2 YENEEA. With V trimmed by 5 bases and J by 1 base, 3 bases remained unmatched. These data belong to a study of T cell repertoires in cytomegalovirus infection. TCRdb passed the reads through MiXCR, listing each CDR3 protein once. The sample records fewer than 300,000 distinct CDR3 sequences, under 30% being singletons. This receptor was identified in a human donor in good health (CMV status not recorded). Some clones in this sample may be carry-over from other donors' samples. The sequencing sample was made of PBMCs. The chain uses TRBV11-3 and TRBJ1-1, with 8 bases lining up with TRBD1. This CDR3 reads CASSPTGGNTEAFF. The CDR3 nucleotides read TGTGCCAGCAGCCCAACAGGGGGGAACACTGAAGCTTTCTTT.